A single sample is the source of the 27 T cell receptor beta chains below, sequenced in a study of cytomegalovirus exposure and HLA in healthy donors (dated by TCRdb to the late 2010s). Library method: the immunoSEQ multiplex PCR assay. The multiplex PCR relied on a mix of 60 forward primers for TCR Vbeta segments and 13 reverse primers for TCR Jbeta segments. What TCRdb holds here is the immuneACCESS table cut down to in-frame rearrangements. Part of the clones is not present; checked against another copy, under half of the missing clones reflect an unresolved V gene, and the others are unexplained. Within this sample are 200,000 or so clones, with 82% of them counted one time only. The ten most abundant clones make up approximately 0.098% of the sample. Sequenced input: PBMCs. The source is a boy aged 2 to 10 in good health and CMV-seronegative.

This chain joins TRBV19 and TRBJ2-1, with 9 bases aligning to TRBD2. Germline V gene sequence: CDR1 LNHDA, CDR2 SQIVND (reference sequence). The CDR3 loop spans 17 amino acids. Trimming at V came to 4 bases and at J to 5 bases, leaving 12 bases not matched to a gene. CDR3 in amino acids: CASSTPFGGGADNEQFF. CDR3 coding DNA: TGTGCCAGTAGTACCCCCTTTGGCGGGGGGGCCGACAATGAGCAGTTCTTC.

The rearrangement joins TRBV10-2 to TRBJ1-2; TRBD1 aligns across 10 bases. The trim removed 6 bases at V and 8 bases at J, leaving 6 bases unmatched. The germline V gene has CDR1 WSHSY and CDR2 SAAADI. The CDR3 length is 13 residues. CDR3 DNA sequence: TGCGCCAGCAGACCCGGGACAGGGGTCGGCTACACCTTC. It is translated as CASRPGTGVGYTF.

The V gene is TRBV19, the J gene TRBJ2-1; TRBD1 agrees at 10 bases. The V gene's germline CDR1 is LNHDA and CDR2 SQIVND (reference sequence). There are 16 residues in the CDR3. J lost 6 bases, V lost 0 bases, and 5 bases had no gene match. The CDR3 nucleotides read TGTGCCAGTAGTATAGATCTTGGGACAGGGGCCAATGAGCAGTTCTTC. Protein: CASSIDLGTGANEQFF.

The chain employs TRBV7-6 and TRBJ2-3; no clear D gene. This CDR3 comprises 16 residues. Germline values: CDR1 SGHVS, CDR2 FNYEAQ. V was pared by 1 base and J by 0 bases, with 11 bases between. CDR3 amino acids: CASSLERVSSTDTQYF. In DNA form, the CDR3 reads TGTGCCAGCAGCTTAGAACGGGTTTCTAGCACAGATACGCAGTATTTT.

V and J are TRBV6-1 and TRBJ2-7; D uncertain. The CDR3 runs 11 residues. Germline-derived CDR1 and CDR2 are MNHNS and SASEGT. The CDR3 DNA reads as TGTGTGACTGCGGCTTCCTACGAGCAGTACTTC. Translating gives CVTAASYEQYF.

The V gene is TRBV10-3, the J gene TRBJ2-2, with D possibly matching TRBD1 (6 bases). This CDR3 is built from 16 residues. Germline V gene data show CDR1 as ENHRY and CDR2 as SYGVKD. V gave up 3 bases and J gave up 0 bases, with 11 bases separating them. The CDR3 coding sequence is TGTGCCATCAGTGACCCAGGGACATCGAACACCGGGGAGCTGTTTTTT. Its protein product is CAISDPGTSNTGELFF.

The genes are TRBV9 and TRBJ2-3; TRBD1 is a possible D gene (5 bases). Germline CDR1 and CDR2: SGDLS and YYNGEE. This CDR3 comprises 14 residues. V dropped 0 bases and J dropped 5 bases, with 10 bases sitting between them. The CDR3 protein is CASSVARGLDTQYF. CDR3 nucleotides: TGTGCCAGCAGCGTAGCAAGGGGTTTAGATACGCAGTATTTT.

The chain carries TRBV18 and TRBJ1-1; no clear D gene. Germline V gene lookup returns CDR1 KGHSH and CDR2 LQKENI. Trimming removed 1 base from V and 1 base from J, with 13 bases in between. The CDR3 runs 16 residues. CDR3 DNA sequence: TGTGCCAGCTCACCACTAAATCAAGGCGGGAACACTGAAGCTTTCTTT. It is translated as CASSPLNQGGNTEAFF.

V and J are TRBV7-2 and TRBJ2-5, with 8 bases lining up with TRBD2. Losses at the gene ends were 5 bases for V and 4 bases for J; bases not matched to a gene: 6. The germline gives CDR1 SGHTA, CDR2 FQGNSA. The CDR3 spans 14 residues. CDR3 region: CASSGGAGAETQYF. DNA of the CDR3: TGTGCCAGCAGCGGCGGAGCGGGGGCAGAGACCCAGTACTTC.

The sample holds one count of this clone. The chain joins TRBV29-1 to TRBJ2-5, with D maybe TRBD1 (5 bases). Trimming cost V 3 bases and J 1 base, with 12 bases left between them. CDR1 is SQVTM, CDR2 ANQGSEA, per germline. The CDR3 consists of 14 residues. The CDR3 here is CSVDNQGGQETQYF. DNA of the CDR3: TGCAGCGTTGATAACCAGGGTGGCCAAGAGACCCAGTACTTC.

The V and J genes are TRBV2 and TRBJ1-1; unclear D gene. CDR1 SNHLY and CDR2 FYNNEI come from the germline V gene. The CDR3 length is 17 residues. Trimming left V 3 bases short and J 1 base short, with 18 bases between. CDR3 nucleotides: TGTGCCAGCAGTGACCTACAGATACCGGGAGGGAACACTGAAGCTTTCTTT. It yields the protein CASSDLQIPGGNTEAFF.

The chain combines TRBV5-1 with TRBJ2-1; 9 bases match TRBD1. The CDR3 has 15 amino acids. The germline V gene has CDR1 SGHRS and CDR2 YFSETQ. Unmatched junction bases numbered 10, after V lost 4 bases and J lost 8 bases. CDR3 loop: CASSPDGTGLDEQFF. CDR3 coding DNA: TGCGCCAGCAGCCCGGACGGGACAGGGCTAGATGAGCAGTTCTTC.

The gene calls are TRBV6-6 and TRBJ2-7, with D unresolved. The V end was cut by 4 bases, the J end by 2 bases, with 9 bases between. Germline lookup yields CDR1 MNHNY and CDR2 SVGAGI (reference sequence). This CDR3 is built from 13 residues. The CDR3 region is CASSWAGPYEQYF. CDR3 nucleotide sequence: TGTGCCAGCAGTTGGGCCGGCCCCTACGAGCAGTACTTC.

The chain links TRBV2 to TRBJ1-1; D may be TRBD1 (5 bases). The CDR3 runs to 13 residues. Between the trimmed V and J ends, which lost 3 bases and 4 bases, there was a span of 9 bases. Germline CDR1 and CDR2: SNHLY and FYNNEI. Here the CDR3 reads CASSDGAGTEAFF. Here the CDR3 DNA reads TGTGCCAGCAGTGATGGGGCAGGCACTGAAGCTTTCTTT.

This chain uses TRBV6-6 with TRBJ1-2, with D unresolved. This CDR3 has 14 residues. Germline CDR1 is MNHNY and CDR2 is SVGAGI (reference sequence). V dropped 2 bases and J dropped 0 bases, with 7 bases sitting between them. The CDR3 nucleotides read TGTGCCAGCAGTTACGGTCCAGCTAACTATGGCTACACCTTC. This gives the protein CASSYGPANYGYTF.

V is TRBV30 and J is TRBJ2-5; perhaps TRBD1 as D (5 bases). The length of the CDR3 is 13 residues. Trimming cost V 2 bases and J 1 base, with 8 bases left between them. Looked up from germline, CDR1 is GTSNPN and CDR2 is SVGIG (reference sequence). CDR3 DNA: TGTGCCTGGAGTCAGGGAACCCAAGAGACCCAGTACTTC. It is translated as CAWSQGTQETQYF.

This clone occurred a few times. The rearrangement uses TRBV6-5 and TRBJ2-7; tentative D call: TRBD1 (5 bases). V shed 6 bases and J shed 3 bases, with 12 bases lying between them. The germline gives CDR1 MNHEY, CDR2 SVGAGI. The CDR3 totals 13 residues. Here the CDR3 DNA reads TGTGCCAGCAGCAGACAGAGCTACTACGAGCAGTACTTC. It yields the protein CASSRQSYYEQYF.

This clone was counted only a few times. The chain links TRBV15 to TRBJ2-7, with D hard to call. Trimming cost V 5 bases and J 3 bases, with 11 bases left between them. The CDR3 sequence is 13 residues long. Germline assignment: CDR1 LNHNV and CDR2 YYDKDF (reference sequence). The CDR3 protein is CATSPQTGYEQYF. CDR3 coding DNA: TGTGCCACCAGCCCTCAGACGGGCTACGAGCAGTACTTC.

This clone was recorded only once. V usage is TRBV10-3 and J usage is TRBJ1-3; TRBD1 matches at 8 bases. J lost 3 bases, V lost 2 bases, and 0 bases had no gene match. The germline V gene has CDR1 ENHRY and CDR2 SYGVKD. This CDR3 contains 14 residues. CDR3 nucleotide sequence: TGTGCCATCAGTGAGACAGGGGGTGGAAACACCATATATTTT. Translating gives CAISETGGGNTIYF.

This clone was recorded a few times. The V call is TRBV18, the J call TRBJ1-1; unclear D gene. V was shortened by 6 bases and J by 1 base, with 9 bases between the two germline ends. The CDR3 loop spans 13 amino acids. Germline CDR1 KGHSH, CDR2 LQKENI. The CDR3 nucleotides are TGTGCCAGCTCGTCGGCAGGGAACACTGAAGCTTTCTTT. Translated, it gives CASSSAGNTEAFF.

This clone was counted a single time. This chain joins TRBV29-1 and TRBJ2-1, with 11 bases lining up with TRBD2. Unmatched junction bases numbered 8, after V lost 8 bases and J lost 8 bases. Germline CDR1 is SQVTM and CDR2 is ANQGSEA. This CDR3 is 13 amino acids long. Here the CDR3 reads CSLTSGVTDEQFF. In DNA, the CDR3 is TGCAGCTTGACTAGCGGGGTTACGGATGAGCAGTTCTTC.

This chain uses TRBV5-6 with TRBJ1-1; D is unclear. Between the trimmed V and J ends, which lost 2 bases and 4 bases, there was a span of 9 bases. Per the germline V gene, CDR1 is SGHDT and CDR2 is YYEEEE. The CDR3 consists of 13 residues. CDR3 sequence: CASSFRHPTEAFF. The CDR3 DNA follows: TGTGCCAGCAGCTTTCGACACCCCACTGAAGCTTTCTTT.

The V call is TRBV9, the J call TRBJ1-3; TRBD1 might be the D (5 bases). This CDR3 has 17 amino acids. The germline V gene has CDR1 SGDLS and CDR2 YYNGEE. V was pared by 0 bases and J by 0 bases, with 13 bases between. CDR3 nucleotides: TGTGCCAGCAGCGTAGCGGTGGGGCGGACCTCTGGAAACACCATATATTTT. It codes for CASSVAVGRTSGNTIYF.

This clone is a singleton in its sample. The rearrangement joins TRBV10-3 to TRBJ2-3, with 11 bases fitting TRBD2. CDR3 size: 14 residues. CDR1 is ENHRY and CDR2 is SYGVKD in the germline V gene. Trimming at V came to 3 bases and at J to 8 bases, leaving 4 bases not matched to a gene. The CDR3 sequence: CAISDSTSGVTQYF. The DNA of the CDR3 is TGTGCCATCAGTGACTCGACTAGCGGGGTTACGCAGTATTTT.

The chain is built from TRBV7-8 and TRBJ1-3; possible D gene TRBD1, 6 bases. The length of the CDR3 is 16 residues. The V and J ends lost 2 bases and 0 bases respectively, with 11 bases between them. Germline CDR1 SGHVS, CDR2 FQNEAQ. The CDR3 sequence is CASSLPTGDSGNTIYF. The DNA for the CDR3 is TGTGCCAGCAGCTTACCGACAGGCGACTCTGGAAACACCATATATTTT.

This sequence joins TRBV4-3 and TRBJ1-2, with D unclear. Trimming left V 0 bases short and J 0 bases short, with 11 bases between. CDR3 length equals 16 residues. Germline V gives CDR1 LGHNA, CDR2 YSLEER. CDR3 amino acids: CASSQDVLATNYGYTF. The CDR3 DNA reads as TGCGCCAGCAGCCAAGATGTCCTCGCTACTAACTATGGCTACACCTTC.

This clone was detected a few times. The rearrangement joins TRBV29-1 to TRBJ1-3; D remains unclear. The CDR3 totals 13 residues. Germline-derived CDR1 and CDR2 are SQVTM and ANQGSEA. V was cut by 5 bases and J by 0 bases, with 8 bases left in between. Written as DNA, the CDR3 is TGCAGCGTTCGCCCCGGCTCTGGAAACACCATATATTTT. Amino acid sequence: CSVRPGSGNTIYF. The full variable domain, in which reference TRBV29-1 and TRBJ1-3 provide the parts outside the CDR3, is SAVISQKPSRDICQRGTSLTIQCQVDSQVTMMFWYRQQPGQSLTLIATANQGSEATYESGFVIDKFPISRPNLTFSTLTVSNMSPEDSSIYLCSVRPGSGNTIYFGEGSWLTVV.